Below, 21 T cell receptor beta chains from the same sample are listed, as sequenced in a study of cytomegalovirus exposure and HLA in healthy donors. 13 Jbeta primers and 60 Vbeta primers were used for the PCR. Sequencing was performed with immunoSEQ multiplex PCR; in TCRdb, only in-frame clones are kept and a portion is missing. Seen here are approximately 170,000 clones, 80% observed once, and the top ten hold 9.5% to 10%. The sequencing input was PBMCs. The origin of the receptors is a man between 18 and 29 years old in good health and CMV-seropositive.

This sequence joins TRBV15 and TRBJ2-7; 11 nucleotides match TRBD1. The CDR3 length is 13 residues. The germline V gene has CDR1 LNHNV and CDR2 YYDKDF (reference sequence). V lost 8 bases to trimming and J lost 4 bases; unmatched junction nucleotides: 4. CDR3 sequence: CATGRDRGYEQYF. CDR3 in DNA: TGTGCCACCGGCCGGGACAGGGGGTACGAGCAGTACTTC.

On this clone itself: Different DNA sequences within this sample yield the same CDR3. The chain couples TRBV4-1 to TRBJ1-1; the D is unclear. Germline V CDR1 and CDR2: MGHRA, YSYEKL. CDR3 length equals 13 residues. V was trimmed by 0 bases and J by 0 bases, leaving 2 bases between them. CDR3: CASSQDVNTEAFF. The CDR3 DNA reads as TGCGCCAGCAGCCAAGACGTGAACACTGAAGCTTTCTTT.

The rearrangement uses TRBV7-2 and TRBJ1-3, with a tentative D call TRBD1 (6 bases). This CDR3 has 16 residues. Trimming left V 0 bases short and J 0 bases short, with 9 bases between. From germline, CDR1 is SGHTA and CDR2 FQGNSA. The CDR3 reads CASSLAGAVSGNTIYF. DNA for the CDR3: TGTGCCAGCAGCTTAGCGGGGGCCGTCTCTGGAAACACCATATATTTT.

The CDR3 nucleotides are TGCGCCAGCAGCCAAGCCTCCCCAGCGGAGTTTAAAGATACGCAGTATTTT. It encodes CASSQASPAEFKDTQYF. The chain uses TRBV4-1 and TRBJ2-3; maybe TRBD2 (5 bases). The CDR3 contains 17 residues. Germline V gene lookup returns CDR1 MGHRA and CDR2 YSYEKL. The V end lost 1 base, the J end lost 5 bases, and 19 bases lay between the germline ends.

CDR3 DNA: TGTGCCAGCAGCGCAGATCACACCGGGGAGCTGTTTTTT. This sequence encodes CASSADHTGELFF. The rearrangement joins TRBV9 to TRBJ2-2; D gene ambiguous. V was trimmed by 3 bases and J by 3 bases, leaving 6 bases between them. The CDR3 has 13 amino acids. The germline V gene encodes CDR1 SGDLS and CDR2 YYNGEE.

The rearrangement uses TRBV7-8 and TRBJ2-3; TRBD1 might be the D (6 bases). The CDR3 has 14 amino acids. Germline V lookup: CDR1 SGHVS, CDR2 FQNEAQ. Trimming removed 6 bases from V and 2 bases from J, with 12 bases in between. This CDR3 reads CASRRGSPTDTQYF. For the CDR3, the DNA is TGTGCCAGCAGAAGGGGGTCCCCCACAGATACGCAGTATTTT.

To note about this clone: Because it lacks the conserved phenylalanine or tryptophan at the end, this CDR3 is likely a read error. The CDR3 sequence is CASSLQGLRSPLHL. The CDR3 DNA sequence: TGTGCCAGCAGCTTACAGGGTTTGCGTTCACCCCTCCACCTT. The chain joins TRBV5-5 to TRBJ1-6, with D possibly matching TRBD1 (6 bases). Deletions cut 2 bases from V and 9 bases from J, with 12 bases between. This CDR3 is 14 amino acids long. The germline V gene has CDR1 SGHKS and CDR2 YYEKEE (reference sequence).

In this sample, this clone turned up a few times. The rearrangement uses TRBV6-5 and TRBJ1-1, with D maybe TRBD1 (6 bases). There are 14 residues in the CDR3. Trimming shortened V by 7 bases and J by 6 bases, and 18 bases separated the two germline ends. Germline V gene sequence: CDR1 MNHEY, CDR2 SVGAGI. In nucleotides, the CDR3 is TGTGCCAGCACTACACCAGGGGAAGGGGCTGAAGCTTTCTTT. The encoded protein is CASTTPGEGAEAFF.

To note about this clone: Other DNA sequences in the same sample also yield this CDR3. The rearrangement joins TRBV5-1 to TRBJ1-1, with unresolved D. CDR3 length equals 12 residues. Germline CDR1 SGHRS, CDR2 YFSETQ. V lost 4 bases and J lost 1, with 5 bases in between. CDR3 sequence (DNA): TGCGCCAGCAGCCCGGGGAACACTGAAGCTTTCTTT. Residues: CASSPGNTEAFF.

V gene TRBV11-2 combines with J gene TRBJ2-1; D ambiguous. Trimming left V 0 bases short and J 7 bases short, with 7 bases between. Germline CDR1 and CDR2: SGHAT and FQNNGV. The CDR3 loop spans 13 amino acids. CDR3 loop: CASSLEPGNEQFF. DNA of the CDR3: TGTGCCAGCAGCTTAGAACCCGGGAATGAGCAGTTCTTC.

Of note for this clone: The final CDR3 position lacks the conserved phenylalanine or tryptophan, pointing to a likely read error. The DNA is omitted, as the CDR3 cannot be located on it reliably, and the CDR3 follows TCRdb's listing. The chain joins TRBV21-1 to TRBJ2-2; the table's D call, TRBD2, has no DNA check behind it. TRBV21-1 is assigned pseudogene status. The CDR3 spans 10 residues, counting both ends. The CDR3 reads CASSKGEVPT.

The rearrangement uses TRBV2 and TRBJ1-1; tentatively, D is TRBD1 (5 bases). The CDR3 consists of 11 residues. Looked up from germline, CDR1 is SNHLY and CDR2 is FYNNEI. Trimming took 8 bases from V and 7 from J, leaving 11 bases between them. DNA for the CDR3: TGTGCCAGCTGGGGGGGGGATGAAGCTTTCTTT. Amino acids: CASWGGDEAFF.

This chain joins TRBV2 and TRBJ1-4; TRBD1 aligns across 7 bases. The CDR3 contains 14 residues. Germline CDR1 reads SNHLY; CDR2 reads FYNNEI. Trimming took 9 bases from V and 7 from J; bases not matched to a gene: 11. For the CDR3, the DNA is TGTGCCAGTACACAGGGGACCTCTTTTGAAAAACTGTTTTTT. The encoded protein is CASTQGTSFEKLFF.

V usage is TRBV5-1 and J usage is TRBJ2-7; 9 nucleotides agree with TRBD2. The CDR3 has 15 residues. CDR1 and CDR2 from the germline V gene are SGHRS and YFSETQ. The trim removed 1 base at V and 3 bases at J, leaving 5 bases unmatched. The CDR3 nucleotides are TGCGCCAGCAGCTTGCTAGCGGGGACCCACTACGAGCAGTACTTC. The encoded protein is CASSLLAGTHYEQYF.

This clone showed up just a few times. The rearrangement uses TRBV28 and TRBJ2-5; D might be TRBD2 (6 bases). Trimming cost V 2 bases and J 5 bases, with 15 bases left between them. The CDR3 has 15 amino acids. Germline V CDR1 and CDR2: MDHEN, SYDVKM. CDR3 DNA sequence: TGTGCCAGCAGTTTAACCGGGAGTGGGTGGGAGACCCAGTACTTC. Translated, it gives CASSLTGSGWETQYF.

This chain connects TRBV27 to TRBJ2-7; 9 bases fit TRBD2. There are 15 residues in the CDR3. Looked up from germline, CDR1 is MNHEY and CDR2 is SMNVEV (reference sequence). The V and J ends lost 5 bases and 0 bases, in that order; junction bases with no gene match: 5. DNA of the CDR3: TGTGCCAGCAGTCCCTTTAGCGGGAGCTCCTACGAGCAGTACTTC. Its translation: CASSPFSGSSYEQYF.

This clone was counted once. The J gene is TRBJ2-5, the V gene TRBV5-6; D might be TRBD1 (6 bases). Per the germline V gene, CDR1 is SGHDT and CDR2 is YYEEEE. CDR3 size: 16 residues. V was pared by 0 bases and J by 1 base, with 13 bases between. This chain's CDR3 is CASSLVRDILQETQYF. For the CDR3, the DNA is TGTGCCAGCAGCTTGGTTCGGGACATACTCCAAGAGACCCAGTACTTC.

V usage is TRBV14 and J usage is TRBJ2-2, with a possible D match to TRBD1 (5 bases). CDR3 length: 17 amino acids. V lost 0 bases, J lost 2 bases, and 13 bases lay in between. Germline loops: CDR1 SGHDN, CDR2 FVKESK. For the CDR3, the DNA is TGTGCCAGCAGCCAAGAAGTCCCAGGGCCAAACACCGGGGAGCTGTTTTTT. Protein: CASSQEVPGPNTGELFF.

This chain connects TRBV29-1 to TRBJ2-1; TRBD2 matches at 7 bases. The CDR3 sequence is 14 residues long. V lost 8 bases to trimming and J lost 1 base; unmatched junction nucleotides: 8. The germline CDR1 and CDR2 sequences are SQVTM and ANQGSEA. CDR3 coding DNA: TGCAGCTCCCGGGGGGAACGGTCCTACAATGAGCAGTTCTTC. Translation gives CSSRGERSYNEQFF.

On this clone itself: Likely a read error: the CDR3 ends without its conserved phenylalanine or tryptophan. The chain uses TRBV4-1 and TRBJ1-6; D perhaps matches TRBD1 (6 bases). CDR1 and CDR2 from the germline V gene are MGHRA and YSYEKL. V lost 0 bases, J lost 11 bases, and 14 bases lay in between. The CDR3 loop spans 15 amino acids. For the CDR3, the DNA is TGCGCCAGCAGCCAAGATATGGACAGCGTGGCACCCCTCCACCTT. Protein: CASSQDMDSVAPLHL.

The J gene is TRBJ2-2, the V gene TRBV9, with a weak D call TRBD2 (5 bases). This CDR3 is 15 amino acids long. V was pared by 1 base and J by 1 base, with 8 bases between. The germline gives CDR1 SGDLS, CDR2 YYNGEE. CDR3 residues: CASSVRRENTGELFF. The DNA of the CDR3 is TGTGCCAGCAGCGTACGCCGGGAGAACACCGGGGAGCTGTTTTTT.